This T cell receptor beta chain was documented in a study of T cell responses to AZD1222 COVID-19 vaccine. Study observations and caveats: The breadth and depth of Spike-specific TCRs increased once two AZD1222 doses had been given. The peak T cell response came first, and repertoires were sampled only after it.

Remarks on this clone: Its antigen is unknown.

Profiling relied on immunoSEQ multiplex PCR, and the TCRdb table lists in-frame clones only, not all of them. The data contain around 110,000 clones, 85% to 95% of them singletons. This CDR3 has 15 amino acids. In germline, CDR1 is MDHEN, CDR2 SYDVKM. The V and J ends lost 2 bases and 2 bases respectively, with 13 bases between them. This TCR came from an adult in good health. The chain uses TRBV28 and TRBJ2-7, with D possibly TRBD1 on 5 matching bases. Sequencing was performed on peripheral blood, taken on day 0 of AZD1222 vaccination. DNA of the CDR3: TGTGCCAGCAGTTTAAGGGGAATTTCTGCCTACGAGCAGTACTTC. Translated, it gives CASSLRGISAYEQYF.